This T cell receptor (beta chain) was observed in a study of PD-L1 blockade in urothelial cancer. Overall study: A median of about 140,000 T cells was found in the blood samples.

Using immunoSEQ multiplex PCR, the repertoire was profiled, and TCRdb retains in-frame clones only, with some absent. The sample has more than 70,000 clones, around 90% seen once. Sample: PBMCs, taken around atezolizumab (anti-PD-L1) treatment. The TCR sequence derives from a man in his fifties or sixties with urothelial cancer.

The CDR3 reads CASSHGLAGGRYTDTQYF. CDR3 coding DNA: TGTGCCAGTAGTCATGGACTAGCGGGGGGCCGTTACACAGATACGCAGTATTTT. The chain links TRBV19 to TRBJ2-3, with 14 bases identical to TRBD2. Per the germline V gene, CDR1 is LNHDA and CDR2 is SQIVND (reference sequence). V lost 5 bases to trimming and J lost 2 bases; unmatched junction nucleotides: 9. There are 18 residues in the CDR3.